Shown below are 21 T cell receptor beta chains from a single sample sequenced in a study of cytomegalovirus exposure and HLA in healthy donors. The PCR employed 60 Vbeta primers together with 13 Jbeta primers. Some clones are missing from TCRdb's copy, which holds only in-frame ones; the method was immunoSEQ multiplex PCR. The repertoire holds tens of thousands of clones, approximately 72% seen once, with around 3.2% in the top ten. The sample was PBMCs. Receptors originate from a woman aged 40 to 50 in good health and CMV-seronegative.

V usage is TRBV21-1 and J usage is TRBJ1-5; the table names TRBD1, a call not compared with the DNA. TRBV21-1 is a recognized pseudogene. The CDR3 runs 16 residues. CDR3 loop: CARLTGGLNSNQPQHF. In nucleotides, the CDR3 is TGTGCCAGACTGACAGGGGGCTTAAATAGCAATCAGCCCCAGCATTTT.

CDR3 bases: TGCGCCAGCAGCTTGTGGGCTAGCGGGAGGTCCTACGAGCAGTACTTC. Its translation is CASSLWASGRSYEQYF. The chain joins TRBV5-1 to TRBJ2-7; 11 bases fit TRBD2. Per the germline V gene, CDR1 is SGHRS and CDR2 is YFSETQ. The CDR3 is 16 amino acids. The ends lost 1 base at V and 1 base at J; junction bases unmatched: 4.

J is TRBJ2-1 and V is TRBV20-1; TRBD2 might be the D (5 bases). Trimming cost V 5 bases and J 9 bases, with 8 bases left between them. The germline CDR1 and CDR2 sequences are DFQATT and SNEGSKA (reference sequence). The CDR3 totals 10 residues. CDR3 nucleotides: TGCAGTGCTCAGAGGGTTGAGCAGTTCTTC. As protein: CSAQRVEQFF.

J is TRBJ2-1 and V is TRBV5-1; no clear D gene. CDR1 and CDR2 (germline): SGHRS, YFSETQ. V lost 1 base and J lost 5, with 13 bases in between. CDR3 length equals 15 residues. The CDR3 loop reads CASSLWPTEHNEQFF. The CDR3, as DNA: TGCGCCAGCAGCTTGTGGCCAACAGAACACAATGAGCAGTTCTTC.

The rearrangement uses TRBV10-3 and TRBJ2-1; D is perhaps TRBD2 (6 bases). The CDR3 spans 14 residues. V lost 6 bases, J lost 1 base, and 10 bases lay in between. CDR1 and CDR2 (germline): ENHRY, SYGVKD. CDR3 DNA: TGTGCCATCAGCGGGAGTACTTCCTACAATGAGCAGTTCTTC. Amino acids: CAISGSTSYNEQFF.

The chain couples TRBV28 to TRBJ1-3, with TRBD1 identical over 8 bases. V lost 6 bases, J lost 2 bases, and 6 bases stayed unmatched. The germline V gene has CDR1 MDHEN and CDR2 SYDVKM. This CDR3 contains 15 residues. CDR3 in amino acids: CASRPTGVTGNTIYF. The CDR3 nucleotides read TGTGCCAGCAGACCGACAGGGGTGACTGGAAACACCATATATTTT.

V usage is TRBV27 and J usage is TRBJ1-2; D call uncertain. The V gene's germline CDR1 is MNHEY and CDR2 SMNVEV (reference sequence). The CDR3 loop spans 13 amino acids. The ends were cut back, 8 bases at V and 7 bases at J, with 17 bases in the middle. The CDR3 loop reads CASVGEGGSGYTF. CDR3 DNA: TGTGCCAGCGTTGGGGAAGGCGGGTCTGGCTACACCTTC.

CDR3 DNA: TGTGCCAGCAGCTTAGCGTTGGGAGCTCAGCCCCAGCATTTT. It translates to CASSLALGAQPQHF. The chain is built from TRBV7-8 and TRBJ1-5; D gene ambiguous. Germline CDR1 is SGHVS and CDR2 is FQNEAQ. Trimming removed 0 bases at V and 6 bases at J, with 9 bases between. This CDR3 has 14 residues.

This chain connects TRBV9 to TRBJ2-5; 10 nucleotides match TRBD2. The V segment lost 3 bases and the J segment 2 bases; nucleotides outside the gene matches: 7. This CDR3 is built from 16 residues. Germline V lookup: CDR1 SGDLS, CDR2 YYNGEE. The CDR3 loop reads CASSAQLAGTQETQYF. The DNA of the CDR3 is TGTGCCAGCAGCGCTCAACTAGCGGGGACACAAGAGACCCAGTACTTC. Full variable domain (remainder filled in from reference TRBV9 and TRBJ2-5): DSGVTQTPKHLITATGQRVTLRCSPRSGDLSVYWYQQSLDQGLQFLIQYYNGEERAKGNILERFSAQQFPDLHSELNLSSLELGDSALYFCASSAQLAGTQETQYFGPGTRLLVL.

This clone has a handful of counts. V gene TRBV5-1 combines with J gene TRBJ1-5, with D unresolved. In germline, CDR1 is SGHRS, CDR2 YFSETQ. V lost 0 bases, J lost 3 bases, and 7 bases lay in between. The CDR3 runs 14 residues. CDR3 protein: CASSLGAPNQPQHF. The CDR3 nucleotides read TGCGCCAGCAGCTTGGGAGCCCCCAATCAGCCCCAGCATTTT. Based on the CDR3 plus reference TRBV5-1 and TRBJ1-5, the full variable domain is KAGVTQTPRYLIKTRGQQVTLSCSPISGHRSVSWYQQTPGQGLQFLFEYFSETQRNKGNFPGRFSGRQFSNSRSEMNVSTLELGDSALYLCASSLGAPNQPQHFGDGTRLSIL.

The genes are TRBV5-1 and TRBJ2-7; the D is unclear. There are 13 residues in the CDR3. CDR1 and CDR2 from the germline V gene are SGHRS and YFSETQ. V lost 0 bases and J lost 3, with 7 bases in between. The CDR3 nucleotides are TGCGCCAGCAGCTTGGGGGCGAGCTACGAGCAGTACTTC. As protein: CASSLGASYEQYF.

Only a few counts were recorded for this clone. The rearrangement uses TRBV5-1 and TRBJ1-2; maybe TRBD1 (5 bases). V was pared by 4 bases and J by 3 bases, with 10 bases between. Per germline, CDR1 SGHRS and CDR2 YFSETQ. This CDR3 spans 13 amino acids. CDR3 loop: CASSLRGDYGYTF. The CDR3 coding sequence is TGCGCCAGCAGCCTCCGGGGGGACTATGGCTACACCTTC.

This chain uses TRBV7-6 with TRBJ2-5, with D possibly being TRBD2 (6 bases). Germline V CDR1 and CDR2: SGHVS, FNYEAQ. This CDR3 is 14 amino acids long. V was clipped by 1 base and J by 2 bases, with 8 bases between them. The CDR3 loop is CASSLGRVQETQYF. Here the CDR3 DNA reads TGTGCCAGCAGCTTAGGGAGGGTTCAAGAGACCCAGTACTTC.

In nucleotides, the CDR3 is TGTGCCAGCAGTGAAAGAGGCCCAAGGTACGAGCAGTACTTC. It translates to CASSERGPRYEQYF. This chain joins TRBV6-1 and TRBJ2-5; D remains unclear. The DNA end lines up better with TRBJ2-7; the J call may be wrong. Germline CDR1 MNHNS, CDR2 SASEGT. This CDR3 contains 14 residues.

The J gene is TRBJ2-5, the V gene TRBV5-4; 9 bases are shared with TRBD1. The assigned J gene may be wrong: the sequence end matches TRBJ2-7 better. CDR1 is SGHNT and CDR2 is YYREEE in the germline V gene (reference sequence). The CDR3 is made up of 16 amino acids. The CDR3 DNA follows: TGTGCCAGCAGCCCAGAGATTCACAGGGGGCTCAACGAGCAGTACTTC. Amino acid sequence: CASSPEIHRGLNEQYF.

V usage is TRBV27 and J usage is TRBJ1-2; 9 bases match TRBD1. The CDR3 length is 13 residues. J lost 7 bases, V lost 6 bases, and 6 bases had no gene match. Germline-derived CDR1 and CDR2 are MNHEY and SMNVEV (reference sequence). The CDR3 coding sequence is TGTGCCAGCAGCTTACAGGGGGCAGTTGGCTACACCTTC. Translated, it gives CASSLQGAVGYTF.

The V gene is TRBV29-1, the J gene TRBJ2-1; the D gene is possibly TRBD1 (5 bases). The V gene lost 7 bases and the J gene lost 6 bases, with 16 bases spanning the gap. Germline assignment: CDR1 SQVTM and CDR2 ANQGSEA. The CDR3 is made up of 13 amino acids. CDR3 nucleotides: TGCAGCGGGATGTTAGTAGGGGTCAATGAGCAGTTCTTC. Its protein is CSGMLVGVNEQFF.

V usage is TRBV5-1 and J usage is TRBJ2-7, with 12 positions matching TRBD2. V lost 3 bases, J lost 7 bases, and 14 bases stayed unmatched. Germline CDR1 SGHRS, CDR2 YFSETQ. The length of the CDR3 is 17 residues. The CDR3 region is CASSWGLAGLKLGEQYF. The CDR3 nucleotides read TGCGCCAGCAGCTGGGGACTAGCGGGTCTTAAACTGGGGGAGCAGTACTTC.

The chain recombines TRBV2 with TRBJ1-4, with 12 bases fitting TRBD1. CDR3 length equals 16 residues. CDR1 is SNHLY and CDR2 is FYNNEI in the germline V gene. Losses at the gene ends were 4 bases for V and 8 bases for J; bases not matched to a gene: 8. CDR3 in DNA: TGTGCCAGCAGTGGGGACAGGGGGCCCTTTGGAGAAAAACTGTTTTTT. Residues: CASSGDRGPFGEKLFF.

The chain combines TRBV5-6 with TRBJ2-1; 8 bases agree with TRBD2. Germline CDR1 is SGHDT and CDR2 is YYEEEE. V lost 2 bases, J lost 3 bases, and 4 bases stayed unmatched. The CDR3 runs 15 residues. The CDR3 bases are TGTGCCAGCAGCTTAGCGGGGGTGGTCTACAATGAGCAGTTCTTC. This sequence encodes CASSLAGVVYNEQFF.

This sequence joins TRBV7-2 and TRBJ2-3, with a weak D call TRBD2 (5 bases). This CDR3 spans 16 amino acids. The germline CDR1 and CDR2 sequences are SGHTA and FQGNSA. Trimming shortened V by 1 base and J by 0 bases, and 11 bases separated the two germline ends. The CDR3 is CASSLGVATSTDTQYF. The CDR3 nucleotides read TGTGCCAGCAGCTTAGGGGTAGCGACTAGCACAGATACGCAGTATTTT.